This T cell receptor (beta chain) emerged from a study of blood T cell repertoires in COVID-19. This CDR3 is built from 11 residues. Trimming stripped 4 bases from V and 4 bases from J, with 7 bases between. In germline, CDR1 is GTSNPN, CDR2 SVGIG (reference sequence). The data were produced by immunoSEQ multiplex PCR, yet TCRdb's version contains in-frame clones alone and is incomplete. The table records about 49,000 clones, over 75% of them present only once. Sequencing input: peripheral blood. This chain connects TRBV30 to TRBJ1-2; D call uncertain. The receptor comes from a human donor in a cohort sampled during active COVID-19. CDR3 DNA sequence: TGTGCCTGGAACCCGGGCTATGGCTACACCTTC. Its translation: CAWNPGYGYTF. The complete variable domain, with remaining parts taken from reference TRBV30 and TRBJ1-2, reads SQTIHQWPATLVQPVGSPLSLECTVEGTSNPNLYWYRQAAGRGLQLLFYSVGIGQISSEVPQNLSASRPQDRQFILSSKKLLLSDSGFYLCAWNPGYGYTFGSGTRLTVV.